The T cell receptor beta chain under discussion was sequenced for a study of cytomegalovirus exposure and HLA in healthy donors. CDR3 length: 13 amino acids. J gave up 3 bases and V 4 bases, and 5 bases lay outside the gene matches. Looked up from germline, CDR1 is SQVTM and CDR2 is ANQGSEA. Primers for the PCR totalled 60 Vbeta and 13 Jbeta. Data came from immunoSEQ multiplex PCR; TCRdb stores just in-frame clones and leaves some out. The sample carries approximately 60,000 clones, about 80% recorded once. The chain carries TRBV29-1 and TRBJ1-1, with TRBD1 matching 7 bases. This clonotype was sampled from a man aged 30-40 years in good health and CMV-seronegative. The sample was PBMCs. CDR3 region: CSVGRQGDTEAFF. Here the CDR3 DNA reads TGCAGCGTTGGGCGACAGGGTGACACTGAAGCTTTCTTT.